This T cell receptor (beta chain) is drawn from a study of TIL therapy for anti-PD-1-resistant metastatic lung cancer. On the study more broadly: Median tumor PD-L1 proportion score was roughly 5.8%. Half of patients were current or former smokers. Overall study results and limits: After infusion, TIL clonotypes partly replaced peripheral T cells and declined over months.

The CDR3 has 14 amino acids. Germline CDR1 reads MGHRA; CDR2 reads YSYEKL. V lost 3 bases and J 0 bases, leaving 8 bases between the germline ends. This was the immunoSEQ v3 assay. Repertoires were generated with immunoSEQ multiplex PCR, while TCRdb's copy carries only in-frame clones and drops some. The sample holds tens of thousands of clones, around 86% seen once. This clone has more than one count but fewer than ten. Its antigen remains unidentified. Time point indicated: pre-treatment sample, taken before nivolumab and TIL therapy. Adults with stage 4 NSCLC were enrolled in a phase I trial. The TCR was taken from a person aged 25 to 85 with non-small cell lung cancer. The V call is TRBV4-1, the J call TRBJ1-2; D is unclear. The specimen comprised blood, sampled at baseline. CDR3 coding DNA: TGCGCCAGCAGCCACGTCGGTTCTAACTATGGCTACACCTTC. Protein: CASSHVGSNYGYTF.